This is a list of T cell receptor beta chains from one sample in a study of blood T cell repertoires in COVID-19. Profiled with immunoSEQ multiplex PCR; TCRdb holds only in-frame clones, not every one. The repertoire holds about 88,000 clones, with 75% to 90% as singletons. The sequenced material came from peripheral blood. The receptors here all came from a male donor with acute or convalescent COVID-19. Both conserved end residues are part of each CDR3. D genes are given only for firm matches. Where a row states a size, it is once, few, many or the class of an expanded clone; other rows omit it.

CDR3nt,CDR3aa,v_gene,abundance,d_gene,j_gene
TGTGCCAGCAGACAAGATAATTCACCCCTCCACTTT,CASRQDNSPLHF,TRBV12-3/TRBV12-4,-,-,TRBJ1-6
TGTGCCACCAGTGATTCGCAGGGGGCGCGGACCTACGAGCAGTACTTC,CATSDSQGARTYEQYF,TRBV24-1,once,TRBD1,TRBJ2-7
TGTGCCAGCAGCCCGCGGCACTCTGGGGCCAACGTCCTGACTTTC,CASSPRHSGANVLTF,TRBV9,-,-,TRBJ2-6
TGTGCCAGAAGCCCGAAAGGCCTTCAGACTTACAATGAGCAGTTCTTC,CARSPKGLQTYNEQFF,TRBV5-3,-,-,TRBJ2-1
TGTGCCAGCAGCTTAGCGGAGGGGTCCTACGAGCAGTACTTC,CASSLAEGSYEQYF,TRBV11-1,-,-,TRBJ2-7
TGTGCCAGCAGAAGACAGGGGGCGATTAACTATGGCTACACCTTC,CASRRQGAINYGYTF,TRBV6-5,-,TRBD1,TRBJ1-2
TGCAGCGTTCAACATCAAGACCCGGGACATAATCTCTATGGCTACACCTTC,CSVQHQDPGHNLYGYTF,TRBV29-1,-,-,TRBJ1-2
TGTGCCAGCAGTTCCGCCGGGACAAACTATGGCTACACCTTC,CASSSAGTNYGYTF,TRBV6-2/TRBV6-3,-,-,TRBJ1-2
TGTGCCAGAAGCGCCTATGCTAGCGGTCCAAGAGAGACCCAGTACTTC,CARSAYASGPRETQYF,TRBV5-3,-,TRBD2,TRBJ2-5
TGCGCCAGCAGCTTGGATGCGGGGAACCCTGAAGCTTTCTTT,CASSLDAGNPEAFF,TRBV5-1,-,-,TRBJ1-1
TGTGCCAGCAGGAGGGAAACCGGATCACCCCTCCACTTT,CASRRETGSPLHF,TRBV6-5,-,-,TRBJ1-6
TGCGCCAGCAGCCTAGGGACAGTCCCCACAGATACGCAGTATTTT,CASSLGTVPTDTQYF,TRBV5-1,-,TRBD1,TRBJ2-3
TGTGCCAGCAGCGGGCGGGGTCTCGCGGAGACCCAGTACTTC,CASSGRGLAETQYF,TRBV2,-,-,TRBJ2-5
TGCGCCAGCAGCCTAGGACAGGGTCTCTATGGCTACACCTTC,CASSLGQGLYGYTF,TRBV5-1,once,TRBD1,TRBJ1-2
TGTGCCAGTAGTATGTGGCTAGCGGGGAACAATGAGCAGTTCTTC,CASSMWLAGNNEQFF,TRBV19,-,TRBD2,TRBJ2-1
TGTGCCAGCAGTCCGGGGGGGTCACCCCTCCACTTT,CASSPGGSPLHF,TRBV12-3/TRBV12-4,-,-,TRBJ1-6
TGTGCCAGCAGCGTAGCCTCCTCTCGAGACACAGATACGCAGTATTTT,CASSVASSRDTDTQYF,TRBV9,-,-,TRBJ2-3
TGTGCCAGCAGCTACTGGACAGGGCCCACTGAAGCTTTCTTT,CASSYWTGPTEAFF,TRBV7-2,-,TRBD1,TRBJ1-1
TGTGCCAGCAGCTTACAGGGTACTGGAAACACCATATATTTT,CASSLQGTGNTIYF,TRBV5-6,-,-,TRBJ1-3
TGTGCCAGCAGCTCGGGACTAGCGGGTGGCTCATGGTACTTC,CASSSGLAGGSWYF,TRBV7-3,once,TRBD2,TRBJ2-5
TGTGCCAGCTCACCAACGACAGCGCCTAATTCACCCCTCCACTTT,CASSPTTAPNSPLHF,TRBV18,-,-,TRBJ1-6
TGTGCCACCAGTGATCAGCGGGGGGTTGTGAATGAGCAGTTCTTC,CATSDQRGVVNEQFF,TRBV24-1,-,TRBD2,TRBJ2-1
TGTGCCAGCAGTGAACGCGTCATCGAAGCTTTCTTT,CASSERVIEAFF,TRBV6-1,-,-,TRBJ1-1
TGTGCCAGCAGCTTCGGGGGGCGAGATACGCAGTATTTT,CASSFGGRDTQYF,TRBV7-6,-,-,TRBJ2-3
TGTGCCAGCTCACCGCCGGGACAGACCACAGATACGCAGTATTTT,CASSPPGQTTDTQYF,TRBV18,-,TRBD1,TRBJ2-3
TGTGCCAGCAACAATAGACAGGAGAGTATATATGGCTACACCTTC,CASNNRQESIYGYTF,TRBV5-4,-,-,TRBJ1-2
TGTGCCAGTTCCCGGGACAGGGGGTCTAACTATGGCTACACCTTC,CASSRDRGSNYGYTF,TRBV2,few,TRBD1,TRBJ1-2
TGTGCCAGCAGCTTAGCTGGGGGGGGCTATACCCTCGGGGAGCTGTTTTTT,CASSLAGGGYTLGELFF,TRBV7-2,-,-,TRBJ2-2
TGTGCCAGCAGTTTTCTCGGGGGGGAGGATACCCAGTACTTC,CASSFLGGEDTQYF,TRBV27,-,TRBD2,TRBJ2-5
TGTGCCAGCAGCTTAGAATTTAACGAGCAGTACTTC,CASSLEFNEQYF,TRBV7-9,-,-,TRBJ2-7
TGCGCCAGCAGGGGGACAGGGGCGGCTAATGAAAAACTGTTTTTT,CASRGTGAANEKLFF,TRBV5-1,-,TRBD1,TRBJ1-4
TGTGCCAGTAGCATATTGGGACCCGGGACTAGCGGGGGACCTTACAATGAGCAGTTCTTC,CASSILGPGTSGGPYNEQFF,TRBV19,-,TRBD2,TRBJ2-1
TGTGCCAGTAGTATAGGGAGGGGCCAATCCTTGTACCAAGAGACCCAGTACTTC,CASSIGRGQSLYQETQYF,TRBV19,once,-,TRBJ2-5
TGTGCCAGCAACTCGCGGGATTCACCCCTCCACTTT,CASNSRDSPLHF,TRBV6-5,-,-,TRBJ1-6
TGTGCCAGCAGTGAACAACCCGGGTTCCCCACAGATACGCAGTATTTT,CASSEQPGFPTDTQYF,TRBV6-1,once,-,TRBJ2-3
TGCAGCGTTCCACTAGCGGGGGTGGAGACCCAGTACTTC,CSVPLAGVETQYF,TRBV29-1,-,TRBD2,TRBJ2-5
TGTGCCAGCACCGGGGGAACAGATACGCAGTATTTT,CASTGGTDTQYF,TRBV5-4,-,-,TRBJ2-3
TGTGCCAGCAGCGTAGCGGGCGGGGGGGCCCCCTACGAGCAGTACTTC,CASSVAGGGAPYEQYF,TRBV9,-,TRBD2,TRBJ2-7
TGTGCCAGCAGCGTAGGACCGGGACAGGAATACTCTGGGGCCAACGTCCTGACTTTC,CASSVGPGQEYSGANVLTF,TRBV9,once,TRBD1,TRBJ2-6
TGTGCCACCAGCAGAGATCATGCGACAGGGGGCGGGGAAAAACTGTTTTTT,CATSRDHATGGGEKLFF,TRBV15,few,TRBD1,TRBJ1-4
TGTGCCAGTAGTCCGGCGGGGGGCACGGATACGCAGTATTTT,CASSPAGGTDTQYF,TRBV19,-,TRBD2,TRBJ2-3
TGTGCCAGCATTAACACAGGGGCGCAGGACTATGGCTACACCTTC,CASINTGAQDYGYTF,TRBV6-5,-,TRBD1,TRBJ1-2
TGTGCCAGTGCGGGACAGGGGATCCAAGAGACCCAGTACTTC,CASAGQGIQETQYF,TRBV19,-,TRBD1,TRBJ2-5
TGTGCCAGCAGCTTAGACCCTAGAAGCTCCTACAATGAGCAGTTCTTC,CASSLDPRSSYNEQFF,TRBV11-2,-,-,TRBJ2-1
TGCGCCAGCAGCTTGCTACAGCCTAATGAAAAACTGTTTTTT,CASSLLQPNEKLFF,TRBV5-1,-,-,TRBJ1-4
TGCGCCAGCAGACTAGGACTTGGAAACACCATATATTTT,CASRLGLGNTIYF,TRBV23-1,-,-,TRBJ1-3
TGCGCCAGCAGGCAAACAGGGGTCACCGGGGAGCTGTTTTTT,CASRQTGVTGELFF,TRBV5-1,-,TRBD1,TRBJ2-2